Listed below are T cell receptor beta chains from one sample, sequenced in a study of blood T cells in healthy people across ages. TCRdb processed the 5' RACE reads anew with MiXCR; each CDR3 protein has one entry. The sample contains around 1.1 million distinct CDR3 sequences, under 40% of which appear only once. Material for sequencing was blood. The source is a man younger than 30 in good health. The CDR3 runs from the conserved cysteine through the conserved F or W. D genes are given only for firm matches. Only some rows state a clone size, as once, few, many or a class for expanded clones.

J: TRBJ2-2; V: TRBV10-2; D: .; length: 11; size: .; CDR3: CAISGSGELFF; DNA: TGCGCCATCTCAGGGTCCGGGGAGCTGTTTTTT
J: TRBJ1-4; V: TRBV6-6; D: .; length: 14; size: few; CDR3: CASNPGATNEKLFF; DNA: TGTGCCAGCAACCCAGGAGCAACTAATGAAAAACTGTTTTTT
J: TRBJ1-2; V: TRBV10-3; D: .; length: 13; size: many; CDR3: CAISESGREGYTF; DNA: TGTGCCATCAGTGAGTCGGGCAGAGAGGGCTACACCTTC
J: TRBJ1-1; V: TRBV5-1; D: .; length: 16; size: .; CDR3: CASRATGQLLNTEAFF; DNA: TGCGCCAGCAGAGCCACGGGACAATTGTTGAACACTGAAGCTTTCTTT
J: TRBJ2-1; V: TRBV20-1; D: .; length: 13; size: .; CDR3: CSAVADSINEQFF; DNA: TGCAGTGCCGTAGCGGACTCAATCAATGAGCAGTTCTTC
J: TRBJ2-3; V: TRBV4-3; D: TRBD2; length: 16; size: many; CDR3: CASSQDSGAPTDTQYF; DNA: TGCGCCAGCAGCCAAGATAGCGGGGCCCCCACAGATACGCAGTATTTT
J: TRBJ2-7; V: TRBV3-1; D: .; length: 13; size: few; CDR3: CASSGRTTYEQYF; DNA: TGTGCCAGCAGCGGGAGAACGACTTACGAGCAGTACTTC
J: TRBJ1-2; V: TRBV6-6; D: .; length: 12; size: few; CDR3: CASATTGSGYTF; DNA: TGTGCCAGCGCGACCACGGGATCCGGCTACACCTTC
J: TRBJ2-3; V: TRBV6-2/TRBV6-3; D: .; length: 13; size: .; CDR3: CASVRGGADTQYF; DNA: TGTGCCAGCGTCCGAGGGGGGGCAGATACGCAGTATTTT
J: TRBJ1-1; V: TRBV18; D: .; length: 14; size: .; CDR3: CASSVRDADTEAFF; DNA: TGTGCCAGCTCAGTCCGGGACGCGGACACTGAAGCTTTCTTT
J: TRBJ1-4; V: TRBV12-3/TRBV12-4; D: .; length: 16; size: .; CDR3: CASSLRGAVLGEKLFF; DNA: TGTGCCAGCAGTTTAAGGGGTGCGGTCCTAGGGGAAAAACTGTTTTTT
J: TRBJ1-1; V: TRBV25-1; D: .; length: 15; size: many; CDR3: CASSKRRGTNTEAFF; DNA: TGTGCCAGCAGTAAGCGGCGGGGGACAAACACTGAAGCTTTCTTT
J: TRBJ2-5; V: TRBV6-2/TRBV6-3; D: .; length: 16; size: few; CDR3: CASSYSARGYQETQYF; DNA: TGTGCCAGCAGTTACTCCGCTCGGGGTTACCAAGAGACCCAGTACTTC
J: TRBJ2-3; V: TRBV20-1; D: .; length: 12; size: few; CDR3: CSPGMGADTQYF; DNA: TGCAGTCCCGGGATGGGAGCAGATACGCAGTATTTT
J: TRBJ1-2; V: TRBV4-1; D: .; length: 17; size: .; CDR3: CASSQAPGRDPNYGYTF; DNA: TGCGCCAGCAGCCAAGCCCCGGGCAGGGACCCTAACTATGGCTACACCTTC
J: TRBJ1-6; V: TRBV4-2; D: .; length: 15; size: once; CDR3: CASRKESSYNSPLHF; DNA: TGTGCCAGCAGGAAAGAAAGCTCCTATAATTCACCCCTCCACTTT
J: TRBJ2-6; V: TRBV4-2; D: .; length: 17; size: few; CDR3: CASSQVTRGGGANVLTF; DNA: TGTGCCAGCAGCCAAGTAACTCGTGGCGGAGGGGCCAACGTCCTGACTTTC
J: TRBJ2-7; V: TRBV12-3/TRBV12-4; D: TRBD1; length: 14; size: few; CDR3: CASRTAGGWGEQYF; DNA: TGTGCCAGCAGGACAGCAGGGGGATGGGGCGAGCAGTACTTC
J: TRBJ2-3; V: TRBV2; D: TRBD1; length: 15; size: few; CDR3: CASSEEVRGIDTQYF; DNA: TGTGCCAGCAGTGAAGAGGTCAGGGGGATAGATACGCAGTATTTT
J: TRBJ2-7; V: TRBV7-2; D: .; length: 14; size: .; CDR3: CASLGTSTGSEQYF; DNA: TGTGCCAGCCTAGGGACTTCTACGGGCTCCGAGCAGTACTTC
J: TRBJ1-6; V: TRBV4-2; D: .; length: 17; size: few; CDR3: CASSQVFRRQRNSPLHF; DNA: TGTGCCAGCAGCCAAGTTTTCCGACGGCAGAGGAATTCACCCCTCCACTTT
J: TRBJ2-7; V: TRBV7-2; D: TRBD2; length: 15; size: few; CDR3: CASSLGSGASYEQYF; DNA: TGTGCCAGCAGCTTAGGTAGCGGGGCCTCCTACGAGCAGTACTTC
J: TRBJ1-4; V: TRBV7-2; D: .; length: 15; size: many; CDR3: CASSSRTATNEKLFF; DNA: TGTGCCAGCAGCTCTCGAACGGCCACTAATGAAAAACTGTTTTTT
J: TRBJ2-7; V: TRBV18; D: TRBD1; length: 13; size: .; CDR3: CASSPDRGNPQYF; DNA: TGTGCCAGCTCACCGGACAGGGGGAATCCGCAGTACTTC